This TCR beta chain derives from a study of cytomegalovirus exposure and HLA in healthy donors. Study-wide findings and caveats: The tendency of first-cohort TCR clusters to co-occur in the 120 validation repertoires was the finding of a later analysis.

This clone has just one count. What it recognizes is unknown. Germline assignment: CDR1 MGHRA and CDR2 YSYEKL. The CDR3 runs 18 residues. The V and J ends lost 0 bases and 0 bases, in that order; junction bases with no gene match: 11. The table came from immunoSEQ multiplex PCR; TCRdb's copy has only in-frame clones and leaves some out. Among some 72,000 clones listed, 90% to 97% were seen once. This rearrangement joins TRBV4-1 to TRBJ2-7; 7 nucleotides agree with TRBD2. The source material was PBMCs. This receptor was taken from a man between 18 and 35 years old in good health and CMV-seropositive. The CDR3 protein is CASSQEGPSGEFSYEQYF. The CDR3 nucleotides read TGCGCCAGCAGCCAAGAGGGGCCTAGCGGTGAGTTCTCCTACGAGCAGTACTTC.